A selection of T cell receptor beta chains follows, all from one sample in a study of neoadjuvant anti-PD-1 for oral cavity cancer. TCRdb keeps only in-frame clones here, not all; method: immunoSEQ multiplex PCR. Among 55,000 to 75,000 clones listed, approximately 87% were seen once. This material consisted of PBMCs, taken after nivolumab (anti-PD-1) treatment. The receptors were sampled from a person aged 35 to 85 with oral cavity squamous cell carcinoma. The CDR3 runs from the conserved cysteine through the conserved F or W. Each record gives: CDR3 protein, CDR3 DNA, D gene, CDR3 length, V gene, clone size, J gene. The D gene is left open where the match is weak. Rows give clone size only sometimes, using once, few, many, or a class for an expanded clone.

CDR3: CASSLAQGSETQYF
DNA: TGTGCCAGCAGCTTAGCTCAGGGATCGGAGACCCAGTACTTC
D: -
length: 14
V: TRBV11-3
size: -
J: TRBJ2-5

CDR3: CASSLSMAANGYTF
DNA: TGTGCCAGCAGTTTATCAATGGCAGCCAATGGCTACACCTTC
D: -
length: 14
V: TRBV27
size: -
J: TRBJ1-2

CDR3: CASEQAGLGRNEQFF
DNA: TGTGCCAGCGAACAGGCGGGACTAGGACGCAATGAGCAGTTCTTC
D: TRBD2
length: 15
V: TRBV6-1
size: -
J: TRBJ2-1

CDR3: CASSLAPGQGSNTEAFF
DNA: TGCGCCAGCAGCTTGGCCCCGGGACAGGGATCGAACACTGAAGCTTTCTTT
D: TRBD1
length: 17
V: TRBV5-1
size: -
J: TRBJ1-1

CDR3: CAWGTKGTDTQYF
DNA: TGTGCCTGGGGTACAAAGGGCACAGATACGCAGTATTTT
D: -
length: 13
V: TRBV30
size: once
J: TRBJ2-3

CDR3: CASSLYGQGADTQYF
DNA: TGCGCCAGCAGCCTATACGGACAGGGCGCAGATACGCAGTATTTT
D: TRBD1
length: 15
V: TRBV4-1
size: -
J: TRBJ2-3

CDR3: CASSVASGPRQDGNTIYF
DNA: TGTGCCAGCAGCGTAGCCTCGGGCCCCCGACAGGATGGAAACACCATATATTTT
D: -
length: 18
V: TRBV9
size: -
J: TRBJ1-3

CDR3: CASSYPSNQPQHF
DNA: TGTGCCAGTAGTTATCCCTCTAATCAGCCCCAGCATTTT
D: -
length: 13
V: TRBV19
size: -
J: TRBJ1-5

CDR3: CASSESDRAGELFF
DNA: TGCGCCAGCAGTGAGTCGGACAGAGCCGGGGAGCTGTTTTTT
D: -
length: 14
V: TRBV10-1
size: few
J: TRBJ2-2

CDR3: CASSLGRPRGYTEAFF
DNA: TGTGCCAGCAGCTTAGGGCGGCCCAGGGGATACACTGAAGCTTTCTTT
D: -
length: 16
V: TRBV7-9
size: -
J: TRBJ1-1

CDR3: CAQATGFNTDTQYF
DNA: TGTGCCCAAGCTACAGGGTTCAACACAGATACGCAGTATTTT
D: -
length: 14
V: TRBV30
size: -
J: TRBJ2-3

CDR3: CASSLLGVNYGYTF
DNA: TGTGCCAGCAGCTTGTTAGGGGTTAACTATGGCTACACCTTC
D: -
length: 14
V: TRBV5-6
size: -
J: TRBJ1-2

CDR3: CASSLLAGLETQYF
DNA: TGTGCCAGCAGCTTATTAGCGGGGCTGGAGACCCAGTACTTC
D: TRBD2
length: 14
V: TRBV6-5
size: -
J: TRBJ2-5

CDR3: CASNPGKYEQYF
DNA: TGTGCCAGCAATCCAGGGAAATACGAGCAGTACTTC
D: -
length: 12
V: TRBV6-1
size: -
J: TRBJ2-7

CDR3: CASSQEWTDNTEAFF
DNA: TGTGCCAGCAGCCAAGAATGGACCGACAACACTGAAGCTTTCTTT
D: -
length: 15
V: TRBV4-2
size: once
J: TRBJ1-1

CDR3: CASINRGGGYTF
DNA: TGTGCCAGCATAAACAGGGGCGGTGGCTACACCTTC
D: TRBD1
length: 12
V: TRBV25-1
size: once
J: TRBJ1-2

CDR3: CASRTYRGNSPLHF
DNA: TGTGCCAGTAGAACGTATCGTGGGAATTCACCCCTCCACTTT
D: -
length: 14
V: TRBV19
size: -
J: TRBJ1-6

CDR3: CASSFTHQQGAGELFF
DNA: TGCGCCAGCAGCTTTACGCACCAACAGGGGGCCGGGGAGCTGTTTTTT
D: TRBD1
length: 16
V: TRBV5-1
size: -
J: TRBJ2-2

CDR3: CSVTFTGGGGYTF
DNA: TGCAGCGTCACCTTTACAGGGGGCGGTGGCTACACCTTC
D: TRBD1
length: 13
V: TRBV29-1
size: once
J: TRBJ1-2

CDR3: CASSPGTGNYGYTF
DNA: TGTGCCAGCAGTCCCGGGACAGGGAACTATGGCTACACCTTC
D: TRBD1
length: 14
V: TRBV2
size: few
J: TRBJ1-2

CDR3: CASSLWSGSRDEQYF
DNA: TGTGCCAGCAGTTTGTGGAGCGGGAGTCGCGACGAGCAGTACTTC
D: TRBD2
length: 15
V: TRBV27
size: -
J: TRBJ2-7

CDR3: CASSLGQGMTDTQYF
DNA: TGCGCCAGCAGCTTGGGACAGGGGATGACAGATACGCAGTATTTT
D: TRBD1
length: 15
V: TRBV5-1
size: -
J: TRBJ2-3

CDR3: CASSDPHTSYNEQFF
DNA: TGTGCCAGCAGTGACCCACATACCTCCTACAATGAGCAGTTCTTC
D: -
length: 15
V: TRBV2
size: -
J: TRBJ2-1

CDR3: CASSLDQGGSSSYNEQFF
DNA: TGTGCCAGCAGCTTAGATCAGGGCGGATCTAGCTCCTACAATGAGCAGTTCTTC
D: -
length: 18
V: TRBV11-3
size: -
J: TRBJ2-1

CDR3: CASTRGGRREVFQPQHF
DNA: TGTGCCAGCACCCGAGGGGGCCGCAGGGAAGTGTTTCAGCCCCAGCATTTT
D: TRBD1
length: 17
V: TRBV19
size: -
J: TRBJ1-5

CDR3: CASTQLAGAHEQYF
DNA: TGTGCCAGCACCCAACTAGCGGGGGCCCACGAGCAGTACTTC
D: TRBD2
length: 14
V: TRBV6-1
size: once
J: TRBJ2-7

CDR3: CASSHDRGLEGNEQFF
DNA: TGTGCCAGCAGCCATGACCGGGGACTCGAAGGGAATGAGCAGTTCTTC
D: -
length: 16
V: TRBV27
size: -
J: TRBJ2-1

CDR3: CARKGVSYEQYF
DNA: TGTGCCAGGAAAGGGGTTTCCTACGAGCAGTACTTC
D: -
length: 12
V: TRBV30
size: -
J: TRBJ2-7

CDR3: CASITGGGRPYEQYF
DNA: TGTGCCAGCATCACCGGAGGCGGGAGGCCCTACGAGCAGTACTTC
D: TRBD2
length: 15
V: TRBV28
size: -
J: TRBJ2-7